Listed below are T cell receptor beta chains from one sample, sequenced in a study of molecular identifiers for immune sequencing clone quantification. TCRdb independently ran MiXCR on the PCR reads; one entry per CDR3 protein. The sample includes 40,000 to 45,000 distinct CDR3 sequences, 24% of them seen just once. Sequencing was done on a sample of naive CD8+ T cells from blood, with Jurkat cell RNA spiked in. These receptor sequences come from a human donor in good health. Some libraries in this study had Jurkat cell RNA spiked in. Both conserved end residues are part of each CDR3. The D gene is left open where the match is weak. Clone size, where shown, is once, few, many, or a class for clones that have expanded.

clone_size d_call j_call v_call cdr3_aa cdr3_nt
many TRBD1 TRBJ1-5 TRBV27 CASRTGTRNQPQHF TGTGCCAGCAGGACAGGGACTCGTAATCAGCCCCAGCATTTT
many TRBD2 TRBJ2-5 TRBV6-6 CASNTGTSGRETQYF TGTGCCAGCAACACCGGGACTAGCGGTCGCGAGACCCAGTACTTC
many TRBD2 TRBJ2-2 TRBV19 CASRIGTRATGELFF TGTGCCAGTAGGATAGGGACTAGAGCCACCGGGGAGCTGTTTTTT
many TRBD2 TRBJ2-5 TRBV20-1 CSAGDGGGETQYF TGCAGTGCTGGAGACGGGGGGGGAGAGACCCAGTACTTC
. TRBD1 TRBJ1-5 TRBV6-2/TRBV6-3 CASSYGEGAQPQHF TGTGCCAGCAGTTACGGGGAGGGGGCTCAGCCCCAGCATTTT
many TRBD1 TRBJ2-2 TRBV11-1 CASSPWDRYTGELFF TGTGCCAGCAGCCCCTGGGACAGGTACACCGGGGAGCTGTTTTTT
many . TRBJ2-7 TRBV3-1 CASSQDITFYEQYF TGTGCCAGCAGCCAAGATATTACATTCTACGAGCAGTACTTC
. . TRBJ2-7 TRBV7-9 CASSSWDNSYEQYF TGTGCCAGCAGCTCCTGGGACAACAGCTACGAGCAGTACTTC
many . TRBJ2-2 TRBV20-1 CSASIGGGTGELFF TGCAGTGCTAGCATCGGGGGAGGTACCGGGGAGCTGTTTTTT
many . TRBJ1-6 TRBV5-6 CASSLLQGQDSPLHF TGTGCCAGCAGCTTACTACAGGGTCAGGATTCACCCCTCCACTTT
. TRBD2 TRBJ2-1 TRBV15 CATSSPYLAGGGRNEQFF TGTGCCACCAGCTCCCCGTATTTAGCGGGGGGGGGGAGGAATGAGCAGTTCTTC
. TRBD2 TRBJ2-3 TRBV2 CASRVSGGPDTQYF TGTGCCAGCAGGGTTAGCGGGGGCCCAGATACCCAGTATTTT
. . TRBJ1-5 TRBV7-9 CASSLYRDNSNQPQHF TGTGCCAGCAGCCTATATCGTGATAATAGCAATCAGCCCCAGCATTTT